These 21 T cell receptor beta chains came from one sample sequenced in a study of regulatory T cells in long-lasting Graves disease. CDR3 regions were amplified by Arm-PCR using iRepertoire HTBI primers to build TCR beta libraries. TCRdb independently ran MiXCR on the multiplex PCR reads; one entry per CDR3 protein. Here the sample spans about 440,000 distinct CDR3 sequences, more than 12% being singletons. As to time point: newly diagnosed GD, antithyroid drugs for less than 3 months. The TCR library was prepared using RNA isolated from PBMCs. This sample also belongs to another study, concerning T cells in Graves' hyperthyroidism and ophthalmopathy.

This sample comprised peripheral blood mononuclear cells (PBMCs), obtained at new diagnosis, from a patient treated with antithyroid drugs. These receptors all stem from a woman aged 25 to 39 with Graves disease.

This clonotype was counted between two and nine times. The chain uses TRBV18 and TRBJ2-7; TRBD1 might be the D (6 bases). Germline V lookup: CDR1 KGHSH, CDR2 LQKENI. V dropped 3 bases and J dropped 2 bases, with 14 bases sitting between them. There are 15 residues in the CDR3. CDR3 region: CASSPPSGTTYEQYF. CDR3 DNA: TGTGCCAGCTCACCTCCTTCCGGGACAACCTACGAGCAGTACTTC.

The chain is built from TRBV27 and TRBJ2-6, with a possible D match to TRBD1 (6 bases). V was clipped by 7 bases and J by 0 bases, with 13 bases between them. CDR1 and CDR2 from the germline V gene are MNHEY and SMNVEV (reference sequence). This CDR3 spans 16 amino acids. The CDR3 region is CASTPQGSSGANVLTF. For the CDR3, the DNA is TGTGCCAGCACCCCTCAGGGGAGCTCTGGGGCCAACGTCCTGACTTTC.

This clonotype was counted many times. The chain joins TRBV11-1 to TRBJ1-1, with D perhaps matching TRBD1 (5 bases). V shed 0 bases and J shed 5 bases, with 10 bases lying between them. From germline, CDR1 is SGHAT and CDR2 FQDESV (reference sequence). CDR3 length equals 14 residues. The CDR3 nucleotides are TGTGCCAGCAGCTTAGCATCGGGGCGGACTGAAGCTTTCTTT. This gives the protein CASSLASGRTEAFF.

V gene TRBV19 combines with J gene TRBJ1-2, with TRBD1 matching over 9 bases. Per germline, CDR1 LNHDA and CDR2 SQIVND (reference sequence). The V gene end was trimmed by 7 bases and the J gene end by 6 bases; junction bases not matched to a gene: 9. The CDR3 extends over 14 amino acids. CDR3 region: CASNGDRAVDGYTF. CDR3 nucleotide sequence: TGTGCCAGTAACGGGGACAGGGCGGTCGATGGCTACACCTTC.

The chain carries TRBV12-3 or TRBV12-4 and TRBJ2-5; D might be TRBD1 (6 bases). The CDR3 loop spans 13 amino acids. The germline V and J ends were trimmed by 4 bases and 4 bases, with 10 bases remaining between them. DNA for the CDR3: TGTGCCAGCAGTTCCGGACAGATAGAGACCCAGTACTTC. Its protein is CASSSGQIETQYF.

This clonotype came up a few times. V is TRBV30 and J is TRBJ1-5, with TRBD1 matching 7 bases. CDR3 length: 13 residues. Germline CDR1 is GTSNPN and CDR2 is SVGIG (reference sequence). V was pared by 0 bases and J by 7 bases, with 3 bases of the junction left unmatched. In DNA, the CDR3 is TGTGCCTGGAGTGTACAGGGGATCCAGCCCCAGCATTTT. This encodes CAWSVQGIQPQHF.

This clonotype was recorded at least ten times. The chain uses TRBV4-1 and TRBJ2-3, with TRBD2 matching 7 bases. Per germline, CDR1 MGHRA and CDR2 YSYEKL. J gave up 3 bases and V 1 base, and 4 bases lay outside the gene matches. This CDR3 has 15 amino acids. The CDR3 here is CASSQGLAVTDTQYF. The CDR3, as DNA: TGCGCCAGCAGCCAAGGACTAGCAGTTACAGATACGCAGTATTTT.

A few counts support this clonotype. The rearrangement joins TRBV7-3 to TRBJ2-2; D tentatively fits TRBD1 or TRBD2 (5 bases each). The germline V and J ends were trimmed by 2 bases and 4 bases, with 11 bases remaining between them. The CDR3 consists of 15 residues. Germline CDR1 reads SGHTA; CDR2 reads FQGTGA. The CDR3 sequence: CASSLSIGTTGELFF. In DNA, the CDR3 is TGTGCCAGCAGCTTATCGATAGGGACCACCGGGGAGCTGTTTTTT.

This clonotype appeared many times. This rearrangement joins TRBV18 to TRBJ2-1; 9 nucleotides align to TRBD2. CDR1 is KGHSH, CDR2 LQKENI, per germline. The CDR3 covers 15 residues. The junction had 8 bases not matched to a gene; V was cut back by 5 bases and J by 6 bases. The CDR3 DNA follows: TGTGCCAGCTCAGTTAGCGGGAGTACTGGCAATGAGCAGTTCTTC. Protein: CASSVSGSTGNEQFF. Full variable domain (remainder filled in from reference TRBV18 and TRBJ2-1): NAGVMQNPRHLVRRRGQEARLRCSPMKGHSHVYWYRQLPEEGLKFMVYLQKENIIDESGMPKERFSAEFPKEGPSILRIQQVVRGDSAAYFCASSVSGSTGNEQFFGPGTRLTVL.

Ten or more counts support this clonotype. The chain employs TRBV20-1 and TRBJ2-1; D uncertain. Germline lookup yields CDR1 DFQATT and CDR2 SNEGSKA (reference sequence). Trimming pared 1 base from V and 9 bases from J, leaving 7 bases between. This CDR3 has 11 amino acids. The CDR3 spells CSARGGSEQFF. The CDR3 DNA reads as TGCAGTGCTAGAGGAGGAAGTGAGCAGTTCTTC.

The chain's CDR3 is CASRGLAGGSNEQYF. DNA of the CDR3: TGTGCCAGTCGAGGACTAGCGGGAGGGAGCAACGAGCAGTACTTC. V usage is TRBV11-1 and J usage is TRBJ2-7, with 15 positions matching TRBD2. This CDR3 has 15 amino acids. Looked up from germline, CDR1 is SGHAT and CDR2 is FQDESV (reference sequence). Trimming removed 9 bases from V and 5 bases from J; junction bases left unmatched: 8. Full variable domain (outside the CDR3, taken from reference TRBV11-1 and TRBJ2-7): EAEVAQSPRYKITEKSQAVAFWCDPISGHATLYWYRQILGQGPELLVQFQDESVVDDSQLPKDRFSAERLKGVDSTLKIQPAELGDSAMYLCASRGLAGGSNEQYFGPGTRLTVT.

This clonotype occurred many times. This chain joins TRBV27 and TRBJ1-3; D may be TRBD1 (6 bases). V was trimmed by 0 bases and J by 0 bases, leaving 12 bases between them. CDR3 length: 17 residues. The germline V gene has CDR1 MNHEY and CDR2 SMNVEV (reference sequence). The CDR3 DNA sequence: TGTGCCAGCAGTTTATCGGACAGACGGAGCTCTGGAAACACCATATATTTT. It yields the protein CASSLSDRRSSGNTIYF.

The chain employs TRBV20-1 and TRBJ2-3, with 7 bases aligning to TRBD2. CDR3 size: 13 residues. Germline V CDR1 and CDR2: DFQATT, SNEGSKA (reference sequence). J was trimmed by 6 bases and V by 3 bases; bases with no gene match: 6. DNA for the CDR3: TGCAGTGCTAGGTTAGCGGGTTGGGATACGCAGTATTTT. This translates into CSARLAGWDTQYF.

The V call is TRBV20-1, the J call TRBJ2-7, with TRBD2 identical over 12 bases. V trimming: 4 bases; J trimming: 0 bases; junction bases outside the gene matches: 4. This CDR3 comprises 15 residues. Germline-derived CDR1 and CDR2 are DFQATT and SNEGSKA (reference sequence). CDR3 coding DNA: TGCAGTGCTACTAGCGGGAGGGGGAGCTCCTACGAGCAGTACTTC. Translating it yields CSATSGRGSSYEQYF.

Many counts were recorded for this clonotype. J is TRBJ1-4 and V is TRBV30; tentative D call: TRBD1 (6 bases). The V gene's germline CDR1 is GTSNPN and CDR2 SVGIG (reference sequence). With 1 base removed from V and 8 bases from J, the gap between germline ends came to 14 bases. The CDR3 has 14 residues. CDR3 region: CAWSAWGAREKLFF. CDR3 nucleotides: TGTGCCTGGAGTGCGTGGGGGGCGCGCGAAAAACTGTTTTTT.

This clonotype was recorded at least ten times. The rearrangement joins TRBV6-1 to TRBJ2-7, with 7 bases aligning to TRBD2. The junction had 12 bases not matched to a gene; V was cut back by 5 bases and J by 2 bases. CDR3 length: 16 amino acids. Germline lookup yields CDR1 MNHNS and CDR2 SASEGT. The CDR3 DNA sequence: TGTGCCAGCAGTCCTGCCCCAGCGGGAAATACCTACGAGCAGTACTTC. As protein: CASSPAPAGNTYEQYF.

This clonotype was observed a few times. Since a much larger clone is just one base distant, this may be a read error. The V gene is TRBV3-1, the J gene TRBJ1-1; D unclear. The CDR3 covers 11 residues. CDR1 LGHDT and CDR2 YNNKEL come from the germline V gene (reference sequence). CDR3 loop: CPSSQRGEAFF. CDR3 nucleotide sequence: TGTCCCAGCAGCCAACGTGGTGAAGCTTTCTTT.

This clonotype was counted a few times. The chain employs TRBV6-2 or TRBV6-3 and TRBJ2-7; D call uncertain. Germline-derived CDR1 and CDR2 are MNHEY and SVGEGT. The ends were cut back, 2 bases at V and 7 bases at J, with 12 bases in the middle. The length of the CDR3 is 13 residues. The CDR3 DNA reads TGTGCCAGCAGTTACCGTTCAGATGGAGAGCAGTACTTC. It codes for CASSYRSDGEQYF.

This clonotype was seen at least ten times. The CDR3 sequence is CASSLQTGGYNYGYTF. For the CDR3, the DNA is TGTGCCAGCAGCTTACAGACTGGTGGTTATAACTATGGCTACACCTTC. The chain links TRBV5-6 to TRBJ1-2; D gene ambiguous. This CDR3 is 16 amino acids long. Trimming removed 2 bases from V and 1 base from J, with 15 bases in between. Looked up from germline, CDR1 is SGHDT and CDR2 is YYEEEE. Combining the CDR3 with reference TRBV5-6 and TRBJ1-2 gives the whole variable domain DAGVTQSPTHLIKTRGQQVTLRCSPKSGHDTVSWYQQALGQGPQFIFQYYEEEERQRGNFPDRFSGHQFPNYSSELNVNALLLGDSALYLCASSLQTGGYNYGYTFGSGTRLTVV.

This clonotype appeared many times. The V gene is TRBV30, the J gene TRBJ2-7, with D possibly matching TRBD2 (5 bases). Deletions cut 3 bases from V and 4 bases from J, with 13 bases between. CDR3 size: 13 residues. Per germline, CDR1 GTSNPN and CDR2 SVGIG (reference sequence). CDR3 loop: CAWRGLASYEQYF. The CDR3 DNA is TGTGCCTGGAGGGGTCTAGCCTCATACGAGCAGTACTTC. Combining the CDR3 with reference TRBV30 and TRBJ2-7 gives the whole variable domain SQTIHQWPATLVQPVGSPLSLECTVEGTSNPNLYWYRQAAGRGLQLLFYSVGIGQISSEVPQNLSASRPQDRQFILSSKKLLLSDSGFYLCAWRGLASYEQYFGPGTRLTVT.

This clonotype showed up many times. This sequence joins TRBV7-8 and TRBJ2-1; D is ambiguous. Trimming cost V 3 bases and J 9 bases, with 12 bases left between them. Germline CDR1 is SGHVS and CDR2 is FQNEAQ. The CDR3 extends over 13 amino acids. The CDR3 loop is CASSFPRGGEQFF. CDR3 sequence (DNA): TGTGCCAGCAGCTTCCCTCGCGGCGGTGAGCAGTTCTTC.